The 27 T cell receptor beta chains in this list originate from one sample, sequenced in a study of CD8 T cells in Susac syndrome. RNA totalling roughly 0.45 to 1 ug underwent reverse transcription with random hexamers. TCRdb re-called the immunoSEQ multiplex PCR reads with MiXCR, one entry per CDR3 protein. The data contain approximately 120,000 distinct CDR3 sequences, around 94% of them seen just once; the ten biggest clones take up around 0.078%. Sequencing input: CD4+ T cells from PBMCs. The origin of the receptors is a human donor in good health.

The chain uses TRBV20-1 and TRBJ1-1; maybe TRBD1 (5 bases). Trimming pared 0 bases from V and 7 bases from J, leaving 12 bases between. The CDR3 has 13 residues. CDR1 and CDR2 from the germline V gene are DFQATT and SNEGSKA (reference sequence). In DNA, the CDR3 is TGCAGTGCTAGAGATTCAGGGTTAGGTGAAGCTTTCTTT. It codes for CSARDSGLGEAFF.

The chain recombines TRBV9 with TRBJ1-2; TRBD1 is a possible D gene (6 bases). Germline V CDR1 and CDR2: SGDLS, YYNGEE. Trimming removed 4 bases from V and 3 bases from J, with 13 bases in between. This CDR3 is built from 14 residues. The CDR3 loop reads CASSRDTGYYGYTF. Written as DNA, the CDR3 is TGTGCCAGCAGCCGAGATACAGGGTACTATGGCTACACCTTC.

The chain combines TRBV11-2 with TRBJ1-2; TRBD1 is a possible D gene (6 bases). CDR3 size: 14 residues. Germline V gene sequence: CDR1 SGHAT, CDR2 FQNNGV. V gave up 2 bases and J gave up 4 bases, with 11 bases separating them. The CDR3 here is CASSLYRVGYGYTF. The CDR3, as DNA: TGTGCCAGCAGCTTATACAGGGTCGGCTATGGCTACACCTTC.

CDR3: CASRGEGGNIYNEQFF. The CDR3 DNA reads as TGTGCCAGCAGGGGTGAGGGCGGGAATATCTACAATGAGCAGTTCTTC. The J gene is TRBJ2-1, the V gene TRBV12-3 or TRBV12-4; possibly TRBD2 for D (6 bases). This CDR3 comprises 16 residues. With 6 bases removed from V and 3 bases from J, the gap between germline ends came to 18 bases.

The V gene is TRBV20-1, the J gene TRBJ1-5; D uncertain. CDR3 length: 14 residues. Germline V gene sequence: CDR1 DFQATT, CDR2 SNEGSKA (reference sequence). V was pared by 3 bases and J by 2 bases, with 11 bases between. The chain's CDR3 is CSARNPGGNQPQHF. In DNA form, the CDR3 reads TGCAGTGCTAGGAACCCGGGTGGCAATCAGCCCCAGCATTTT.

The chain links TRBV5-1 to TRBJ2-3, with TRBD2 identical over 13 bases. In germline, CDR1 is SGHRS, CDR2 YFSETQ. The CDR3 is made up of 16 amino acids. Losses at the gene ends were 4 bases for V and 1 base for J; bases not matched to a gene: 3. This CDR3 is CASSPGLAGRTDTQYF. The CDR3 DNA is TGCGCCAGCAGCCCGGGACTAGCGGGGCGCACAGATACGCAGTATTTT.

V is TRBV7-2 and J is TRBJ1-2; no firm D call. V dropped 3 bases and J dropped 0 bases, with 11 bases sitting between them. In germline, CDR1 is SGHTA, CDR2 FQGNSA. The CDR3 has 15 residues. CDR3 nucleotide sequence: TGTGCCAGCAGCTTCTCCAGCACGACTAACTATGGCTACACCTTC. This encodes CASSFSSTTNYGYTF.

The V call is TRBV9, the J call TRBJ2-1, with 9 nucleotides matching TRBD2. From germline, CDR1 is SGDLS and CDR2 YYNGEE. The CDR3 is 17 amino acids. With 0 bases clipped from V and 6 bases from J, the junction kept 10 bases outside the gene matches. The CDR3 DNA is TGTGCCAGCAGCGTAGTCGGTCGGCTAGCGGGAATCAATGAGCAGTTCTTC. This encodes CASSVVGRLAGINEQFF.

J is TRBJ1-2 and V is TRBV20-1, with D perhaps matching TRBD1 (6 bases). Germline V gene sequence: CDR1 DFQATT, CDR2 SNEGSKA (reference sequence). The V and J ends lost 4 bases and 3 bases respectively, with 12 bases between them. This CDR3 is 13 amino acids long. CDR3 amino acids: CSAIGQSDYGYTF. Here the CDR3 DNA reads TGCAGTGCTATCGGACAGTCGGACTATGGCTACACCTTC.

The chain is built from TRBV19 and TRBJ2-7, with D perhaps given as TRBD1 or TRBD2 (5 bases each). The CDR3 totals 17 residues. CDR1 LNHDA and CDR2 SQIVND come from the germline V gene (reference sequence). V was clipped by 5 bases and J by 0 bases, with 20 bases between them. The CDR3 loop is CASSEWSRGRSSYEQYF. The CDR3 coding sequence is TGTGCCAGTAGTGAGTGGTCTCGGGGCAGGAGCTCCTACGAGCAGTACTTC. Looking up the rest from reference TRBV19 and TRBJ2-7 gives the full variable domain: DGGITQSPKYLFRKEGQNVTLSCEQNLNHDAMYWYRQDPGQGLRLIYYSQIVNDFQKGDIAEGYSVSREKKESFPLTVTSAQKNPTAFYLCASSEWSRGRSSYEQYFGPGTRLTVT.

The chain has TRBV29-1 and TRBJ2-7; the match to TRBD2 covers 7 bases. The CDR3 is 14 residues long. The germline gives CDR1 SQVTM, CDR2 ANQGSEA. The ends lost 7 bases at V and 2 bases at J; junction bases unmatched: 11. CDR3 DNA: TGCAGCGCTCAACCTCGGGCGGGAGCCTACGAGCAGTACTTC. Amino acids: CSAQPRAGAYEQYF.

This clonotype was seen once. The rearrangement joins TRBV29-1 to TRBJ2-1; D ambiguous. This CDR3 contains 13 residues. Germline V CDR1 and CDR2: SQVTM, ANQGSEA. The V end was cut by 5 bases, the J end by 4 bases, with 12 bases between. The CDR3 region has the DNA TGCAGCGTTACCCCGGACGAGTACAATGAGCAGTTCTTC. This sequence encodes CSVTPDEYNEQFF.

The rearrangement links TRBV4-1 to TRBJ1-3; D is ambiguous. Per the germline V gene, CDR1 is MGHRA and CDR2 is YSYEKL. V was cut by 4 bases and J by 0 bases, with 10 bases left in between. CDR3 length: 15 residues. This CDR3 is CASSLEKFSGNTIYF. DNA of the CDR3: TGCGCCAGCAGCCTCGAAAAGTTCTCTGGAAACACCATATATTTT.

The V and J genes are TRBV4-1 and TRBJ1-1; a weak D match, TRBD1 (6 bases). V lost 3 bases and J 1 base, leaving 9 bases between the germline ends. Germline V gives CDR1 MGHRA, CDR2 YSYEKL. CDR3 length equals 14 residues. The DNA of the CDR3 is TGCGCCAGCAGCCAGGTCAGGGGGAACACTGAAGCTTTCTTT. Protein: CASSQVRGNTEAFF.

V usage is TRBV5-1 and J usage is TRBJ2-5; D possibly corresponds to TRBD2 (6 bases). V lost 6 bases to trimming and J lost 6 bases, with 18 bases between them. Germline loops: CDR1 SGHRS, CDR2 YFSETQ. This CDR3 contains 14 residues. The DNA of the CDR3 is TGCGCCAGCACCCCGGCTAGCGCTCAAAAGACCCAGTACTTC. Its translation is CASTPASAQKTQYF.

V usage is TRBV20-1 and J usage is TRBJ2-3; D gene ambiguous. This CDR3 spans 14 amino acids. Germline CDR1 is DFQATT and CDR2 is SNEGSKA (reference sequence). Trimming took off 2 bases at V and 6 bases at J, with 15 bases between the two ends. CDR3: CSARWSSGKDTQYF. For the CDR3, the DNA is TGCAGTGCTAGATGGTCTTCCGGAAAGGATACGCAGTATTTT.

The rearrangement joins TRBV6-2 or TRBV6-3 to TRBJ2-7; D is ambiguous. V shed 5 bases and J shed 3 bases, with 11 bases lying between them. The germline V gene encodes CDR1 MNHEY and CDR2 SVGEGT. CDR3 length: 13 residues. CDR3 amino acids: CASSRVVIYEQYF. The CDR3 nucleotides read TGTGCCAGCAGTCGGGTAGTTATCTACGAGCAGTACTTC.

This CDR3 reads CSLRSSAETQYF. For the CDR3, the DNA is TGCAGCCTGAGGTCTAGCGCGGAGACCCAGTACTTC. The V call is TRBV29-1, the J call TRBJ2-5, with TRBD2 as a possible D gene (6 bases). From germline, CDR1 is SQVTM and CDR2 ANQGSEA. The CDR3 length is 12 residues. With 8 bases removed from V and 5 bases from J, the gap between germline ends came to 15 bases.

V usage is TRBV19 and J usage is TRBJ2-7; 9 positions agree with TRBD2. Per the germline V gene, CDR1 is LNHDA and CDR2 is SQIVND (reference sequence). The V and J ends lost 8 bases and 4 bases, in that order; junction bases with no gene match: 9. The CDR3 runs 14 residues. The CDR3 reads CASRQSGRTYEQYF. CDR3 sequence (DNA): TGTGCCAGTCGGCAGAGCGGGAGGACTTACGAGCAGTACTTC.

V gene TRBV7-2 combines with J gene TRBJ2-3, with 11 bases identical to TRBD2. Germline values: CDR1 SGHTA, CDR2 FQGNSA. The CDR3 consists of 16 residues. The junction had 2 bases not matched to a gene; V was cut back by 1 base and J by 2 bases. The CDR3 sequence is CASSLGGLAVTDTQYF. CDR3 nucleotide sequence: TGTGCCAGCAGCTTAGGGGGACTAGCGGTCACAGATACGCAGTATTTT.

V usage is TRBV6-2 or TRBV6-3 and J usage is TRBJ2-7, with a possible D match to TRBD2 (5 bases). This CDR3 has 13 amino acids. Germline CDR1 and CDR2: MNHEY and SVGEGT. The V gene lost 4 bases and the J gene lost 5 bases, with 12 bases spanning the gap. The CDR3 DNA reads TGTGCCAGCAGTTCCAGACGACTAAACGAGCAGTACTTC. This translates into CASSSRRLNEQYF.

The chain combines TRBV6-2 or TRBV6-3 with TRBJ2-7; TRBD2 is a possible D gene (5 bases). CDR3 length equals 16 residues. V lost 5 bases and J 0 bases, leaving 17 bases between the germline ends. Germline V gives CDR1 MNHEY, CDR2 SVGEGT. CDR3 DNA sequence: TGTGCCAGCAGTATAGCGCGGTTCTCTAGCTCCTACGAGCAGTACTTC. Residues: CASSIARFSSSYEQYF.

The chain joins TRBV7-2 to TRBJ2-1; TRBD2 aligns across 10 bases. Looked up from germline, CDR1 is SGHTA and CDR2 is FQGNSA. Germline trimming cut 5 bases from V and 16 bases from J; bases unmatched to any gene: 8. The CDR3 sequence is 12 residues long. CDR3 DNA: TGTGCCAGCAGCACCATAGCGGGAGGTGCTTTCTTC. Protein: CASSTIAGGAFF. The full variable domain, rest sourced from reference TRBV7-2 and TRBJ2-1, is GAGVSQSPSNKVTEKGKDVELRCDPISGHTALYWYRQSLGQGLEFLIYFQGNSAPDKSGLPSDRFSAERTGGSVSTLTIQRTQQEDSAVYLCASSTIAGGAFFGPGTRLTVL.

This chain connects TRBV6-2 or TRBV6-3 to TRBJ2-7, with 7 bases identical to TRBD1. Trimming cost V 5 bases and J 4 bases; bases outside gene matches: 11. The CDR3 consists of 15 residues. Germline V gene lookup returns CDR1 MNHEY and CDR2 SVGEGT. The CDR3 coding sequence is TGTGCCAGCAGTACCCTCGACAGGGCTCCGTACGAGCAGTACTTC. It codes for CASSTLDRAPYEQYF.

The chain recombines TRBV13 with TRBJ1-2; no clear D gene. The length of the CDR3 is 16 residues. Germline V gene lookup returns CDR1 PRHDT and CDR2 FYEKMQ (reference sequence). Trimming left V 1 base short and J 8 bases short, with 20 bases between. The CDR3 region has the DNA TGTGCCAGCAGCTTAGAGGTTCGGACTGATTATTCGGGCTACACCTTC. It is translated as CASSLEVRTDYSGYTF.

The rearrangement joins TRBV20-1 to TRBJ1-1, with D maybe TRBD1 (5 bases). The CDR3 covers 15 residues. Germline V gives CDR1 DFQATT, CDR2 SNEGSKA (reference sequence). Trimming cost V 6 bases and J 3 bases, with 20 bases left between them. The DNA of the CDR3 is TGCAGTGCCTCAGGGATACAAGGATCGGACACTGAAGCTTTCTTT. Its translation is CSASGIQGSDTEAFF.

The chain links TRBV3-1 to TRBJ1-3; D gene ambiguous. The V gene lost 7 bases and the J gene lost 2 bases, with 18 bases spanning the gap. Germline CDR1 is LGHDT and CDR2 is YNNKEL (reference sequence). CDR3 length: 16 amino acids. CDR3 sequence: CASTITGYSAGNTIYF. For the CDR3, the DNA is TGTGCCAGCACCATCACCGGGTACTCGGCTGGAAACACCATATATTTT.